This TCR beta chain appears in the sequencing data of a study of graft-versus-host responses after intestinal transplantation. The wider study: After anti-thymocyte globulin induction, recipients took tacrolimus and steroids for around three years.

The CDR3 runs to 14 residues. Trimming took 0 bases from V and 6 from J; bases not matched to a gene: 4. The germline gives CDR1 LNHDA, CDR2 SQIVND (reference sequence). As regards this clone: Antigen: not known.

Findings of the study overall: Allografts from individuals with graft-donor T cell macrochimerism displayed high graft-versus-host to host-versus-graft clonal ratios.

The data were produced by immunoSEQ multiplex PCR, yet TCRdb's version contains in-frame clones alone and is incomplete. The sample has approximately 9,700 clones, over 90% seen once; the top ten hold 15% to 20%. The rearrangement joins TRBV19 to TRBJ2-7, with 8 bases identical to TRBD2. This specimen was bone marrow, taken around 500 days after intestinal transplantation. The receptor's source is a human patient who received an intestinal transplant, so some T cells may come from the graft donor. The DNA for the CDR3 is TGTGCCAGTAGTATAGACGGGAGGGCCTCCGAGCAGTACTTC. It yields the protein CASSIDGRASEQYF.